One sample yielded the 14 T cell receptor beta chains listed below, sequenced in a study of blood T cells in healthy people across ages. Next came a second PCR, run for about 7 to 11 cycles, which used a sample-barcoded 5' primer along with a J-beta primer mix. TCRdb passed the 5' RACE reads through MiXCR, listing each CDR3 protein once. The sample lists approximately 360,000 distinct CDR3 sequences; 52% were seen once. Sequencing used blood. Receptors originate from a man aged 60-69 years in good health.

This clonotype came up many times. The rearrangement uses TRBV11-3 and TRBJ2-3, with D maybe TRBD2 (6 bases). Germline CDR1 SGHNT, CDR2 YENEEA. Trimming stripped 6 bases from V and 6 bases from J, with 7 bases between. CDR3 length equals 11 residues. CDR3 sequence: CASSGGDTQYF. CDR3 bases: TGTGCCAGCAGTGGGGGGGATACGCAGTATTTT.

In this sample, this clonotype turned up once. The chain couples TRBV5-1 to TRBJ2-3; D tentatively fits TRBD1 or TRBD2 (5 bases each). Trimming pared 4 bases from V and 2 bases from J, leaving 17 bases between. Germline lookup yields CDR1 SGHRS and CDR2 YFSETQ. The CDR3 consists of 16 residues. The CDR3 reads CASSPLGRTHTDTQYF. The CDR3 DNA sequence: TGCGCCAGCAGCCCACTGGGACGCACGCACACAGATACGCAGTATTTT. Filled out from reference TRBV5-1 and TRBJ2-3, the complete variable domain reads KAGVTQTPRYLIKTRGQQVTLSCSPISGHRSVSWYQQTPGQGLQFLFEYFSETQRNKGNFPGRFSGRQFSNSRSEMNVSTLELGDSALYLCASSPLGRTHTDTQYFGPGTRLTVL.

CDR3 in amino acids: CSAISWTGSHEQYF. For the CDR3, the DNA is TGCAGTGCTATAAGTTGGACAGGGTCCCACGAGCAGTACTTC. The V gene is TRBV20-1, the J gene TRBJ2-5; 8 nucleotides match TRBD1. The J call may be incorrect, as the DNA end agrees better with TRBJ2-7. The germline CDR1 and CDR2 sequences are DFQATT and SNEGSKA (reference sequence). This CDR3 contains 14 residues.

J is TRBJ2-4 and V is TRBV15; D might be TRBD2 (5 bases). The germline V and J ends were trimmed by 5 bases and 1 base, with 12 bases remaining between them. The CDR3 has 15 residues. Germline V lookup: CDR1 LNHNV, CDR2 YYDKDF (reference sequence). CDR3 region: CATSAGEGAKNIQYF. The CDR3, as DNA: TGTGCCACCAGCGCTGGAGAGGGCGCCAAAAACATTCAGTACTTC.

This chain links TRBV7-9 with TRBJ1-1; D not resolved. Germline V gene data show CDR1 as SEHNR and CDR2 as FQNEAQ (reference sequence). Trimming took 6 bases from V and 0 from J, leaving 17 bases between them. CDR3 length: 16 residues. The CDR3 bases are TGTGCCAGCAGTTTCTCCGTGTTCGGTCTGAACACTGAAGCTTTCTTT. Its translation is CASSFSVFGLNTEAFF.

This chain connects TRBV20-1 to TRBJ1-2; 9 positions match TRBD1. V lost 2 bases, J lost 8 bases, and 9 bases stayed unmatched. The CDR3 covers 14 residues. Germline-derived CDR1 and CDR2 are DFQATT and SNEGSKA (reference sequence). CDR3 region: CSARSRTGVSGYTF. For the CDR3, the DNA is TGCAGTGCTAGATCCCGGACAGGGGTCTCAGGCTACACCTTC.

Comment on this clonotype: This may arise from a read error, as a much more abundant clone is one base away. The rearrangement links TRBV6-5 to TRBJ2-1; 8 bases match TRBD2. The CDR3 covers 14 residues. Trimming cost V 1 base and J 9 bases; bases outside gene matches: 5. The germline CDR1 and CDR2 sequences are MNHEY and SVGAGI. CDR3 DNA: TGTGCCAGCAGTTACTGCGGGGGGCGGGGTGAGCAGTTCTTC. This encodes CASSYCGGRGEQFF.

A few counts support this clonotype. This chain uses TRBV28 with TRBJ2-7, with D tentatively TRBD1 (6 bases). Germline V lookup: CDR1 MDHEN, CDR2 SYDVKM. The CDR3 sequence is 16 residues long. V lost 3 bases and J lost 2, with 17 bases in between. The CDR3 here is CASSFHLGALTYEQYF. CDR3 sequence (DNA): TGTGCCAGCAGTTTCCATTTGGGGGCCCTCACCTACGAGCAGTACTTC.

A word on this clonotype: A much larger clone lies a single base off, so this may be a read error. The chain recombines TRBV5-1 with TRBJ2-7; D might be TRBD2 (6 bases). The V end was cut by 7 bases, the J end by 7 bases, with 27 bases between. Per germline, CDR1 SGHRS and CDR2 YFSETQ. The CDR3 is 16 residues long. The CDR3 DNA reads as TGCGCCAGCTCCCCGGGACTTTCTGCATCTTACAATGAGCAGTACTTC. Translated, it gives CASSPGLSASYNEQYF.

This chain connects TRBV6-6 to TRBJ2-5; 7 positions agree with TRBD2. Germline CDR1 and CDR2: MNHNY and SVGAGI (reference sequence). V dropped 7 bases and J dropped 7; count of bases not matched to a gene: 12. The CDR3 has 14 amino acids. In nucleotides, the CDR3 is TGTGCCAGCACCCTGACTAGCCCGAGGGGGACCCAGTACTTC. As protein: CASTLTSPRGTQYF.

V is TRBV24-1 and J is TRBJ1-2; 10 bases map to TRBD1. Germline V gene sequence: CDR1 KGHDR, CDR2 SFDVKD. This CDR3 has 16 residues. J lost 5 bases, V lost 9 bases, and 14 bases had no gene match. The CDR3 loop reads CATSTGTGAAFYGYTF. CDR3 nucleotide sequence: TGTGCCACCTCAACCGGGACAGGGGCCGCTTTTTATGGCTACACCTTC.

This clonotype was seen a few times. The chain recombines TRBV28 with TRBJ2-7; D might be TRBD1 or TRBD2, each matching 5 bases. Trimming stripped 7 bases from V and 3 bases from J, with 13 bases between. The germline gives CDR1 MDHEN, CDR2 SYDVKM. CDR3 length: 13 amino acids. CDR3: CASTRGAGYEQYF. DNA for the CDR3: TGTGCCAGCACCAGAGGGGCGGGCTACGAGCAGTACTTC.

This clonotype was recorded a few times. The chain combines TRBV28 with TRBJ1-2; 9 nucleotides agree with TRBD1. The germline gives CDR1 MDHEN, CDR2 SYDVKM. Trimming removed 5 bases from V and 6 bases from J; junction bases left unmatched: 4. The CDR3 sequence is 13 residues long. In nucleotides, the CDR3 is TGTGCCAGCAGTGGGACAGGGCTCAATGGCTACACCTTC. Encoded protein: CASSGTGLNGYTF.

The V gene is TRBV6-6, the J gene TRBJ2-1, with 8 bases identical to TRBD2. CDR3 length equals 13 residues. The J segment lost 1 base and the V segment lost 8 bases, leaving 1 base of the junction unmatched. Germline V lookup: CDR1 MNHNY, CDR2 SVGAGI (reference sequence). The CDR3 region has the DNA TGTGCCAGCCGGGGGGGTTCCTACAATGAGCAGTTCTTC. It specifies CASRGGSYNEQFF.